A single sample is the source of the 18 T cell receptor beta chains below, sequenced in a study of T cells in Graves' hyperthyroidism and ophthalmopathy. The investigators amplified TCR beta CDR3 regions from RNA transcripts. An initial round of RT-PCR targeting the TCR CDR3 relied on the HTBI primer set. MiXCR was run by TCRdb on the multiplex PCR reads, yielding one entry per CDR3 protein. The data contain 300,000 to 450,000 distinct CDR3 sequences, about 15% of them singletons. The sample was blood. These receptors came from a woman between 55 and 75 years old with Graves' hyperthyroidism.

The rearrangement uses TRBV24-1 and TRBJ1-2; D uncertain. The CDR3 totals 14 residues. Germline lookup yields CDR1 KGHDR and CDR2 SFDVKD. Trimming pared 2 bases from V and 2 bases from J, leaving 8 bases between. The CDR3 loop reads CATSDSGLNYGYTF. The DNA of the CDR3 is TGTGCCACCAGTGATTCAGGACTGAACTATGGCTACACCTTC.

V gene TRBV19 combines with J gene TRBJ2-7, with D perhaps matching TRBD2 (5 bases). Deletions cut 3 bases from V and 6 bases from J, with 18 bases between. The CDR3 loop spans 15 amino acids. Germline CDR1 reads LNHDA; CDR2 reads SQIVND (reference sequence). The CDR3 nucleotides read TGTGCCAGTAGTATGCGGGTGCCGGGCCCCCGCGAGCAGTACTTC. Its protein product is CASSMRVPGPREQYF.

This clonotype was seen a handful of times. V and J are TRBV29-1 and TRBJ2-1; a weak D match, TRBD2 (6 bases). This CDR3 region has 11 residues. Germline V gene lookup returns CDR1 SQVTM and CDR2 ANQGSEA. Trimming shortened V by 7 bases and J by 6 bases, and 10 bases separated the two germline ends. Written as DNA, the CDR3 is TGCAGCGCCGGGGGTCCCAATGAGCAGTTCTTC. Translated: CSAGGPNEQFF.

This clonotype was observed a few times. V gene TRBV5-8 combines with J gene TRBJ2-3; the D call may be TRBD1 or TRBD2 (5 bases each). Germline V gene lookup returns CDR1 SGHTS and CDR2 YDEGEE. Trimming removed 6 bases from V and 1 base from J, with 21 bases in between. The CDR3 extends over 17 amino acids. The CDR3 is CASKETPPGRRTDTQYF. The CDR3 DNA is TGTGCCAGCAAGGAAACCCCACCGGGACGTCGCACAGATACGCAGTATTTT.

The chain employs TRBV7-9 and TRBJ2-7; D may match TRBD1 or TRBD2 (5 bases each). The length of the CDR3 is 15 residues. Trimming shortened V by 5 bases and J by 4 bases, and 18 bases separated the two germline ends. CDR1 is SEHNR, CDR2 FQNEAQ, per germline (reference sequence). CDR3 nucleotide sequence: TGTGCCAGCAGCCCCGGGGCCCTATCCGATTACGAGCAGTACTTC. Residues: CASSPGALSDYEQYF.

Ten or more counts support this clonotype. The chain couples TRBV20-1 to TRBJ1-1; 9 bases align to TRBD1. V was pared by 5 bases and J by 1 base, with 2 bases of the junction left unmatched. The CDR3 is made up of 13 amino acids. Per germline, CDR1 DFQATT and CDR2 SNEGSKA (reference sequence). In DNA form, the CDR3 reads TGCAGTGCTGGGGACAGGGAGAACACTGAAGCTTTCTTT. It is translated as CSAGDRENTEAFF.

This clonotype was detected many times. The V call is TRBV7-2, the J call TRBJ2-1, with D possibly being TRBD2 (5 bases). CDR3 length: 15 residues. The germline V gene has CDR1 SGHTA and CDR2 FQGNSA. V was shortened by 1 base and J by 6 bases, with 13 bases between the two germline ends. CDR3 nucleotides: TGTGCCAGCAGCTTAGATGGGAGACCCTTCAATGAGCAGTTCTTC. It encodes CASSLDGRPFNEQFF.

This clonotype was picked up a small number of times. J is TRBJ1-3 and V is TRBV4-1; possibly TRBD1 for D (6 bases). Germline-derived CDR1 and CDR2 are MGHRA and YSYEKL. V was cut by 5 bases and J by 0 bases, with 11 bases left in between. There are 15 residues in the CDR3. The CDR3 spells CASSYQGFSGNTIYF. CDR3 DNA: TGCGCCAGCAGCTATCAGGGGTTCTCTGGAAACACCATATATTTT.

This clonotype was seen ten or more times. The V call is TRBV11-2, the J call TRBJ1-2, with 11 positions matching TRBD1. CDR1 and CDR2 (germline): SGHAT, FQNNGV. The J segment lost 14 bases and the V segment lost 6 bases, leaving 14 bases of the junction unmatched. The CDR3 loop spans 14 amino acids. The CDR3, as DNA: TGTGCCAGCAGGAAACCCGGGACAGGGGGGGTGAGAACCTTC. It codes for CASRKPGTGGVRTF.

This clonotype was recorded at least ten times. The CDR3 region is CASSFDGGGNQETQYF. For the CDR3, the DNA is TGTGCCAGCAGCTTTGATGGAGGGGGGAACCAAGAGACCCAGTACTTC. J is TRBJ2-5 and V is TRBV7-9; D assignment may be TRBD1 or TRBD2 (6 bases each). CDR1 SEHNR and CDR2 FQNEAQ come from the germline V gene (reference sequence). Trimming left V 3 bases short and J 0 bases short, with 14 bases between. The CDR3 has 16 residues.

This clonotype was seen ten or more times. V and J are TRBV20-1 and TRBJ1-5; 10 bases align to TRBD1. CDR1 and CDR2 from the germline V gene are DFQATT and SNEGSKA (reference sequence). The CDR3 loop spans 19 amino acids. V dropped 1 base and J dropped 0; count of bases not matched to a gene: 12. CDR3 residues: CSARGNWDRGLYSNQPQHF. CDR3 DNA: TGCAGTGCTAGAGGCAATTGGGACAGGGGACTCTATAGCAATCAGCCCCAGCATTTT.

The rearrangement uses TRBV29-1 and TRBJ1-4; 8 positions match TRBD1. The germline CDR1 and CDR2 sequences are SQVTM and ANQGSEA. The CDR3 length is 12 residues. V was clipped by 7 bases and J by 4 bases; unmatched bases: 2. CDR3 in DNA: TGCAGCGGTGGACAGGGTAATGAAAAACTGTTTTTT. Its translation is CSGGQGNEKLFF.

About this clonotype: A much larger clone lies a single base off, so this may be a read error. The CDR3 nucleotides are TGCAGTGCTGAGACTAGCGCCCAAGAGACCCAGTACTTC. Encoded protein: CSAETSAQETQYF. The genes are TRBV20-1 and TRBJ2-5, with 8 nucleotides matching TRBD2. Trimming at V came to 5 bases and at J to 1 base, leaving 3 bases not matched to a gene. CDR1 DFQATT and CDR2 SNEGSKA come from the germline V gene (reference sequence). This CDR3 comprises 13 residues.

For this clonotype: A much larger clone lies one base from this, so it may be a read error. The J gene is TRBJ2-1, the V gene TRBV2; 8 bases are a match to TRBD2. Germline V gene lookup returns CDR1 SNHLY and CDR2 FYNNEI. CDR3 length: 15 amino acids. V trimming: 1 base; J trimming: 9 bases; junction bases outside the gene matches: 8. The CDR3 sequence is CASSEVRAGVGEQFF. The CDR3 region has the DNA TGTGCCAGCAGTGAAGTGCGAGCGGGAGTGGGTGAGCAGTTCTTC.

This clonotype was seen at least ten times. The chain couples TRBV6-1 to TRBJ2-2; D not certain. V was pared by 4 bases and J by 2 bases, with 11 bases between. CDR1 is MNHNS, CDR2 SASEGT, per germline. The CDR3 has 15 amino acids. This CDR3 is CASSARSRNTGELFF. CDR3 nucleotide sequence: TGTGCCAGCAGTGCCCGATCAAGAAACACCGGGGAGCTGTTTTTT.

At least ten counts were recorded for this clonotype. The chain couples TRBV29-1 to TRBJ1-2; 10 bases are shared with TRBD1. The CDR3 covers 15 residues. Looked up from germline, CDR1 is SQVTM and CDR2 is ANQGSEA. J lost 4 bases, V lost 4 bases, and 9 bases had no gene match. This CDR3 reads CSVASVGQGSYGYTF. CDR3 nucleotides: TGCAGCGTTGCTTCGGTGGGACAGGGGAGCTATGGCTACACCTTC.

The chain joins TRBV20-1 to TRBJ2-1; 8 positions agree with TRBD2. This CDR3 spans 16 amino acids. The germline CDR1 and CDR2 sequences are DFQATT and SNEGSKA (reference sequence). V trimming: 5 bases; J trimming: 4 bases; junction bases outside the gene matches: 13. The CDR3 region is CSAYPRGGGAYNEQFF. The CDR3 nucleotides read TGCAGTGCTTACCCCCGGGGGGGCGGGGCATACAATGAGCAGTTCTTC.

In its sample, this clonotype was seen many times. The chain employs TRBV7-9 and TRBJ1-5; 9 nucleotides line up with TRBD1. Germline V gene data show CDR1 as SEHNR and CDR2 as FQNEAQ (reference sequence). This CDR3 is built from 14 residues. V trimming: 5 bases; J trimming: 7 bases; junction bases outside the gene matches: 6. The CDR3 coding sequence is TGTGCCAGCAGCGGGACAGGGATGTACCAGCCCCAGCATTTT. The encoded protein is CASSGTGMYQPQHF.